The present T cell receptor (beta chain) was sequenced within a study of blood T cell repertoires in COVID-19. Whole-study context: PBMCs, B-cell-depleted T cells, or T cells provided the cDNA or gDNA that made up the material.

Authors' processing steps: Amplification with reference gene primers provided the estimates of nucleated cell counts. Only in-frame clones appear in the TCRdb table, and some are missing; sequencing was by immunoSEQ multiplex PCR. V, J and clone size derive from that table, while D and trimming were established from the DNA sequence. The profile shows tens of thousands of clones, roughly 91% of them singletons. The CDR3 extends over 13 amino acids. V lost 1 base and J lost 5; bases outside the gene matches: 0. Germline CDR1 reads SQVTM; CDR2 reads ANQGSEA. The sequence was collected from a woman aged 45-65 years in a cohort sampled during active COVID-19. Sequencing was carried out using peripheral blood. The chain carries TRBV29-1 and TRBJ1-1; 11 positions match TRBD1. DNA for the CDR3: TGCAGCGTTGAAGGGGACAGGGGGACTGAAGCTTTCTTT. Translation gives CSVEGDRGTEAFF.